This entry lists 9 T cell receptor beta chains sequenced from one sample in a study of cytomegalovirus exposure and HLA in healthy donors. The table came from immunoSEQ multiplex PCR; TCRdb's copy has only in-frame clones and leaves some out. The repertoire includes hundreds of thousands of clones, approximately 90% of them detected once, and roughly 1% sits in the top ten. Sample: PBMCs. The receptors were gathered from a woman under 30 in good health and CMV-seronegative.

The CDR3 DNA reads TGTGCCAGCAGCTTTAGCGGGAGGGCCTCAGAGACCCAGTACTTC. It codes for CASSFSGRASETQYF. The chain couples TRBV5-4 to TRBJ2-5, with TRBD2 identical over 11 bases. This CDR3 spans 15 amino acids. The V segment lost 2 bases and the J segment 4 bases; nucleotides outside the gene matches: 4. Germline V CDR1 and CDR2: SGHNT, YYREEE (reference sequence).

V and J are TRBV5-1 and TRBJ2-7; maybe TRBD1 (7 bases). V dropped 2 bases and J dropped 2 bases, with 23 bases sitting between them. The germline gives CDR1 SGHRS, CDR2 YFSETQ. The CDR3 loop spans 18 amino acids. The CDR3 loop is CASSFRRAGGTPTYEQYF. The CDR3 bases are TGCGCCAGCAGCTTTAGGCGGGCAGGGGGGACCCCAACCTACGAGCAGTACTTC.

CDR3 sequence (DNA): TGTGCCAGCAGTTACTCGGAGGGTTGGGAGCTGTTTTTT. Amino acid sequence: CASSYSEGWELFF. The chain recombines TRBV6-5 with TRBJ2-2; perhaps TRBD2 as D (6 bases). The V gene's germline CDR1 is MNHEY and CDR2 SVGAGI. This CDR3 has 13 amino acids. V shed 0 bases and J shed 9 bases, with 8 bases lying between them.

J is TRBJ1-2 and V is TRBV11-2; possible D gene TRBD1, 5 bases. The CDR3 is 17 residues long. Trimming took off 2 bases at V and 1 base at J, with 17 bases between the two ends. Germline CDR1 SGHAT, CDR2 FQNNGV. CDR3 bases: TGTGCCAGCAGCTTAAGCATGGGGCAGGGCCTTAACTATGGCTACACCTTC. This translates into CASSLSMGQGLNYGYTF.

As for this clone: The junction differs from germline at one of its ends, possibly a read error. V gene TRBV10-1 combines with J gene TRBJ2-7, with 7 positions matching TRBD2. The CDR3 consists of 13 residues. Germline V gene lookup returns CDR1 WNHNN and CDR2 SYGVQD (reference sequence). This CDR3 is CACSGTMGGEQYF. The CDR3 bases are TGCGCCTGCAGCGGCACCATGGGGGGGGAGCAGTACTTC.

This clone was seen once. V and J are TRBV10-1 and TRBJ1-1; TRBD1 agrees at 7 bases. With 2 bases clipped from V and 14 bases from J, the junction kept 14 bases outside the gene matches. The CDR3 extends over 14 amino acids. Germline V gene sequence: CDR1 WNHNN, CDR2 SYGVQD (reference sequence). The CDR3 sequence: CASSETTGDPTPFF. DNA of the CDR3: TGCGCCAGCAGTGAGACCACAGGGGACCCAACTCCGTTCTTT.

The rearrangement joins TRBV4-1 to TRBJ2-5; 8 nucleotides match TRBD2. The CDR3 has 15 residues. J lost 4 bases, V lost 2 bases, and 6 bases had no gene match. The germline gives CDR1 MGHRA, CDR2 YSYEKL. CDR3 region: CASSQSPGLVETQYF. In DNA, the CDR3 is TGCGCCAGCAGCCAATCTCCGGGACTAGTAGAGACCCAGTACTTC.

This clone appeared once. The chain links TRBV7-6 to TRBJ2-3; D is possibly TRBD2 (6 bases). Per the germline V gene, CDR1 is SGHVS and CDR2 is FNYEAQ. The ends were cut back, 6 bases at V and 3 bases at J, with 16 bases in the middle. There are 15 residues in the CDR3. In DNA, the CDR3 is TGTGCCAGCAGTCTTTTGCCCGGGACTACAGATACGCAGTATTTT. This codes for CASSLLPGTTDTQYF.

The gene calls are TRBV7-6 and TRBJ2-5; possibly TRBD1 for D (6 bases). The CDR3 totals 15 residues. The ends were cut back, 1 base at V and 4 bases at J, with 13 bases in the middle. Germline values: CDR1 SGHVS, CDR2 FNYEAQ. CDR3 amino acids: CASSLGTGNRETQYF. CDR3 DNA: TGTGCCAGCAGCTTAGGAACAGGGAACCGAGAGACCCAGTACTTC.